These 27 T cell receptor beta chains share one sample of origin, sequenced in a study of T cells in Graves' hyperthyroidism and ophthalmopathy. It was RNA transcripts that yielded the amplified TCR beta CDR3 regions. The study used the HTBI primer set for a first-round RT-PCR of the TCR CDR3. TCRdb redid the calling of the multiplex PCR reads with MiXCR, one entry per CDR3 protein. The table has 650,000 to 800,000 distinct CDR3 sequences, about 45% seen once. The sample was peripheral blood or thyroid tissue (not recorded which). The receptors were gathered from an adult man with Graves' disease, either hyperthyroidism or ophthalmopathy (not recorded which).

V gene TRBV24-1 combines with J gene TRBJ1-5; TRBD1 aligns across 8 bases. Germline CDR1 KGHDR, CDR2 SFDVKD. The ends lost 2 bases at V and 3 bases at J; junction bases unmatched: 5. The CDR3 extends over 16 amino acids. CDR3 loop: CATSDSTGVPNQPQHF. CDR3 in DNA: TGTGCCACCAGTGATTCGACAGGGGTTCCCAATCAGCCCCAGCATTTT.

This rearrangement joins TRBV25-1 to TRBJ1-1; D may be TRBD1 (6 bases). Germline CDR1 is MGHDK and CDR2 is SYGVNS. This CDR3 has 16 amino acids. Between the trimmed V and J ends, which lost 4 bases and 6 bases, there was a span of 21 bases. CDR3 in amino acids: CASSAADVTGSAEAFF. DNA of the CDR3: TGTGCCAGCAGTGCTGCAGACGTAACAGGGAGCGCTGAAGCTTTCTTT. Supplemented by reference TRBV25-1 and TRBJ1-1, the full variable domain reads EADIYQTPRYLVIGTGKKITLECSQTMGHDKMYWYQQDPGMELHLIHYSYGVNSTEKGDLSSESTVSRIRTEHFPLTLESARPSHTSQYLCASSAADVTGSAEAFFGQGTRLTVV.

This clonotype was observed at least ten times. The chain couples TRBV15 to TRBJ2-7; 12 nucleotides agree with TRBD1. Germline-derived CDR1 and CDR2 are LNHNV and YYDKDF (reference sequence). V lost 0 bases to trimming and J lost 9 bases; unmatched junction nucleotides: 12. The CDR3 spans 17 residues. This CDR3 reads CATSRDRGGQGAFVQYF. The CDR3 bases are TGTGCCACCAGCAGAGATCGGGGGGGACAGGGGGCGTTTGTGCAGTACTTC.

Regarding this clonotype: A much larger clonotype is one base distant, so this may be a read error. The rearrangement uses TRBV7-9 and TRBJ2-7; the D gene could be TRBD1 or TRBD2 (5 bases each). Germline assignment: CDR1 SEHNR and CDR2 FQNEAQ (reference sequence). The CDR3 extends over 13 amino acids. The CDR3 is CTSSLGPFYEQYF. DNA for the CDR3: TGTACCAGCAGCTTGGGACCTTTTTACGAGCAGTACTTC.

This clonotype was picked up many times. The chain carries TRBV29-1 and TRBJ1-6; TRBD1 matches 8 bases. The CDR3 is 17 amino acids. J gave up 6 bases and V 0 bases, and 10 bases lay outside the gene matches. Germline V gives CDR1 SQVTM, CDR2 ANQGSEA. The CDR3 protein is CSVEDRGEGQVNSPLHF. Here the CDR3 DNA reads TGCAGCGTTGAAGATCGGGGTGAGGGACAGGTTAATTCACCCCTCCACTTT. Using reference TRBV29-1 and TRBJ1-6 for the parts outside the CDR3, the full variable domain is SAVISQKPSRDICQRGTSLTIQCQVDSQVTMMFWYRQQPGQSLTLIATANQGSEATYESGFVIDKFPISRPNLTFSTLTVSNMSPEDSSIYLCSVEDRGEGQVNSPLHFGNGTRLTVT.

This clonotype was counted only a few times. The chain employs TRBV7-9 and TRBJ1-3, with 7 bases lining up with TRBD1. V was pared by 5 bases and J by 6 bases, with 13 bases of the junction left unmatched. The CDR3 spans 16 residues. Germline V gene sequence: CDR1 SEHNR, CDR2 FQNEAQ (reference sequence). The CDR3 is CASSPRTGVVQNTIYF. CDR3 nucleotides: TGTGCCAGCAGCCCCAGAACAGGGGTCGTTCAAAACACCATATATTTT.

This clonotype was detected ten times or more. This chain connects TRBV7-2 to TRBJ2-2, with 8 bases that match TRBD1. Unmatched junction bases numbered 8, after V lost 3 bases and J lost 8 bases. Germline CDR1 SGHTA, CDR2 FQGNSA. The CDR3 spans 15 residues. In DNA form, the CDR3 reads TGTGCCAGCAGCTTCCGGGACAGGCGGGCTGGGGAGCTGTTTTTT. Residues: CASSFRDRRAGELFF.

The chain combines TRBV7-8 with TRBJ2-6; D is perhaps TRBD1 (5 bases). CDR1 and CDR2 from the germline V gene are SGHVS and FQNEAQ. This CDR3 has 15 residues. Trimming left V 4 bases short and J 0 bases short, with 7 bases between. The CDR3 coding sequence is TGTGCCAGCAGCTCCAGGGACTCTGGGGCCAACGTCCTGACTTTC. Its translation is CASSSRDSGANVLTF.

The chain recombines TRBV10-1 with TRBJ1-6, with 10 bases fitting TRBD1. CDR3 size: 12 residues. Per germline, CDR1 WNHNN and CDR2 SYGVQD (reference sequence). The chain's CDR3 is CATGGPNSPLHF. In DNA form, the CDR3 reads TGCGCGACAGGGGGCCCGAATTCACCCCTCCACTTT.

V and J are TRBV9 and TRBJ1-5; D is undetermined. The CDR3 runs to 13 residues. CDR1 and CDR2 from the germline V gene are SGDLS and YYNGEE. Trimming took off 0 bases at V and 9 bases at J, with 10 bases between the two ends. CDR3 loop: CASSVAEVGPQHF. CDR3 nucleotide sequence: TGTGCCAGCAGCGTAGCTGAGGTAGGGCCCCAGCATTTT. Complete variable domain (other parts from reference TRBV9 and TRBJ1-5): DSGVTQTPKHLITATGQRVTLRCSPRSGDLSVYWYQQSLDQGLQFLIQYYNGEERAKGNILERFSAQQFPDLHSELNLSSLELGDSALYFCASSVAEVGPQHFGDGTRLSIL.

V is TRBV29-1 and J is TRBJ1-1, with 8 bases aligning to TRBD1. V lost 4 bases to trimming and J lost 1 base; unmatched junction nucleotides: 2. In germline, CDR1 is SQVTM, CDR2 ANQGSEA. The CDR3 spans 13 residues. The CDR3 is CSVAGGPNTEAFF. The CDR3 DNA reads TGCAGCGTTGCAGGGGGCCCGAACACTGAAGCTTTCTTT.

Concerning this clonotype itself: A much larger clone lies one base from this, so it may be a read error. CDR3 region: CASSFGSTNYGYAF. DNA of the CDR3: TGTGCCAGCAGCTTCGGGTCGACTAACTATGGCTACGCCTTC. The V call is TRBV7-8, the J call TRBJ1-2; no firm D call. The CDR3 runs 14 residues. Germline V gives CDR1 SGHVS, CDR2 FQNEAQ.

This clonotype was seen only a few times. This could be a read error, since a much larger clone is one nucleotide away. This chain connects TRBV2 to TRBJ2-7, with D possibly TRBD2 on 5 matching bases. Germline V gene data show CDR1 as SNHLY and CDR2 as FYNNEI. This CDR3 comprises 10 residues. CDR3: CASGGYGQYF. The CDR3 coding sequence is TGTGCCAGCGGAGGCTACGGGCAGTACTTC.

This clonotype was counted a single time. A much more abundant neighbour one base away suggests this may be a read error. This sequence joins TRBV12-3 or TRBV12-4 and TRBJ1-2; 9 bases fit TRBD1. The CDR3 is 14 amino acids. CDR3 in DNA: TGTGCCAGCAGTCAGACAGGGGGTAACGATGGCTACACCTTC. Its translation: CASSQTGGNDGYTF.

V gene TRBV7-2 combines with J gene TRBJ2-7, with D possibly called TRBD1 or TRBD2 (5 bases each). CDR1 SGHTA and CDR2 FQGNSA come from the germline V gene. This CDR3 spans 17 amino acids. V lost 6 bases and J 2 bases, leaving 23 bases between the germline ends. CDR3 sequence reads: CASSYELGTPNTYEQYF. The CDR3 DNA reads TGTGCCAGCAGTTACGAGCTCGGGACCCCGAATACCTACGAGCAGTACTTC. The full variable domain, with the rest looked up from reference TRBV7-2 and TRBJ2-7, is GAGVSQSPSNKVTEKGKDVELRCDPISGHTALYWYRQSLGQGLEFLIYFQGNSAPDKSGLPSDRFSAERTGGSVSTLTIQRTQQEDSAVYLCASSYELGTPNTYEQYFGPGTRLTVT.

The V and J genes are TRBV7-9 and TRBJ2-7, with 11 bases identical to TRBD2. The CDR3 sequence is 15 residues long. With 6 bases clipped from V and 1 base from J, the junction kept 5 bases outside the gene matches. Germline-derived CDR1 and CDR2 are SEHNR and FQNEAQ (reference sequence). The CDR3 loop reads CASRVSGGGSYEQYF. CDR3 DNA sequence: TGTGCCAGCAGGGTTAGCGGGGGGGGATCCTACGAGCAGTACTTC. Looking up the rest from reference TRBV7-9 and TRBJ2-7 gives the full variable domain: DTGVSQNPRHKITKRGQNVTFRCDPISEHNRLYWYRQTLGQGPEFLTYFQNEAQLEKSRLLSDRFSAERPKGSFSTLEIQRTEQGDSAMYLCASRVSGGGSYEQYFGPGTRLTVT.

This clonotype was seen repeatedly, ten times or more. The gene calls are TRBV7-3 and TRBJ1-1, with 8 bases identical to TRBD1. CDR3 size: 14 residues. The germline V gene has CDR1 SGHTA and CDR2 FQGTGA. With 3 bases clipped from V and 2 bases from J, the junction kept 2 bases outside the gene matches. CDR3 amino acids: CASSLDRENTEAFF. CDR3 bases: TGTGCCAGCAGCTTGGACAGGGAAAACACTGAAGCTTTCTTT.

The chain couples TRBV6-5 to TRBJ1-2, with TRBD1 as a possible D gene (6 bases). The CDR3 is made up of 13 amino acids. Germline CDR1 is MNHEY and CDR2 is SVGAGI. Trimming shortened V by 6 bases and J by 8 bases, and 16 bases separated the two germline ends. The CDR3 sequence is CASSKMGQTGYTF. DNA for the CDR3: TGTGCCAGCAGCAAAATGGGACAAACCGGCTACACCTTC.

The chain recombines TRBV11-2 with TRBJ1-5; D not resolved. Germline values: CDR1 SGHAT, CDR2 FQNNGV. The CDR3 runs to 14 residues. Trimming shortened V by 5 bases and J by 3 bases, and 11 bases separated the two germline ends. DNA for the CDR3: TGTGCCAGCAGCCCATTGGGGTTCAATCAGCCCCAGCATTTT. This codes for CASSPLGFNQPQHF.

Regarding this clonotype: Given a much more abundant clone one base away, this may be a read error. The genes are TRBV10-3 and TRBJ1-5, with a possible D match to TRBD1 (5 bases). The CDR3 is 14 amino acids. Trimming took off 6 bases at V and 2 bases at J, with 11 bases between the two ends. The germline gives CDR1 ENHRY, CDR2 SYGVKD. CDR3 sequence: CAISVGLGNQPQHF. The CDR3 bases are TGTGCCATCAGCGTGGGACTGGGCAATCAGCCCCAGCATTTT.

There are a few counts of this clonotype. V gene TRBV6-6 combines with J gene TRBJ2-7, with D perhaps TRBD2 (5 bases). The germline V gene has CDR1 MNHNY and CDR2 SVGAGI (reference sequence). Trimming removed 7 bases from V and 2 bases from J, with 6 bases in between. This CDR3 is built from 11 residues. The CDR3 nucleotides are TGTGCCAGCATCGGGACCTACGAGCAGTACTTC. Its translation is CASIGTYEQYF.

J is TRBJ2-6 and V is TRBV5-8; possibly TRBD2 for D (6 bases). V was trimmed by 4 bases and J by 1 base, leaving 21 bases between them. Germline values: CDR1 SGHTS, CDR2 YDEGEE. This CDR3 contains 19 residues. For the CDR3, the DNA is TGTGCCAGCAGCGTAGCGGTGGGGAGAGGCACTTCTGGGGCCAACGTCCTGACTTTC. This sequence encodes CASSVAVGRGTSGANVLTF.

The sample holds one count of this clonotype. The chain recombines TRBV6-5 with TRBJ1-3; D is ambiguous. The CDR3 runs 16 residues. V lost 4 bases to trimming and J lost 0 bases, with 13 bases between them. CDR1 is MNHEY and CDR2 is SVGAGI in the germline V gene. CDR3 protein: CASSLSSGHSGNTIYF. Written as DNA, the CDR3 is TGTGCCAGCAGTTTATCGTCGGGCCACTCTGGAAACACCATATATTTT.

The genes are TRBV24-1 and TRBJ1-2; D remains ambiguous. V dropped 0 bases and J dropped 6 bases, with 1 base sitting between them. Per germline, CDR1 KGHDR and CDR2 SFDVKD. CDR3 length: 11 residues. The CDR3 DNA reads TGTGCCACCAGTGATTTGAATGGCTACACCTTC. Protein: CATSDLNGYTF.

A note on this clonotype: Possible read error: a much larger clone is one base away. The chain uses TRBV10-2 and TRBJ1-3, with D maybe TRBD1 (6 bases). CDR3 length: 14 residues. The germline CDR1 and CDR2 sequences are WSHSY and SAAADI. CDR3 nucleotide sequence: TGCGCCAGCAAGGGGGGGGAAGCTGGAAGCACCATATATTTT. Encoded protein: CASKGGEAGSTIYF.

This clonotype occurred many times. V is TRBV29-1 and J is TRBJ1-2; D is possibly TRBD1 (5 bases). Trimming stripped 5 bases from V and 2 bases from J, with 6 bases between. Germline V lookup: CDR1 SQVTM, CDR2 ANQGSEA. CDR3 length: 11 amino acids. The CDR3 loop is CSVRDNYGYTF. In DNA form, the CDR3 reads TGCAGCGTTCGGGACAACTATGGCTACACCTTC.

Of note for this clonotype: One end of the junction is discordant with germline, which a read error may explain. CDR3 DNA: TGTGCCATCAGTGAGAAGACAGGGACGGGTACCTTC. Translation: CAISEKTGTGTF. The chain is built from TRBV6-5 and TRBJ1-2, with 7 bases aligning to TRBD1. The CDR3 totals 12 residues. CDR1 is MNHEY, CDR2 SVGAGI, per germline.